A few counts support the clone carrying this T cell receptor beta chain. What it recognizes is unknown. Germline V CDR1 and CDR2: DFQATT, SNEGSKA (reference sequence). This CDR3 spans 16 amino acids. V was trimmed by 1 base and J by 1 base, leaving 16 bases between them. This sample was included in a study of T cell repertoires in cytomegalovirus infection. TCRdb ran MiXCR on the reads and lists one entry per CDR3 protein. The profile shows hundreds of thousands of distinct CDR3 sequences, around 9.1% of them singletons. Study-level points and caveats: The study found HLA-C-restricted CMV-specific TCR beta clonotypes dominating the ex vivo response.

This sequence joins TRBV20-1 and TRBJ1-1; D ambiguous. The sequencing input was PBMCs. This receptor was obtained from a human donor in good health (CMV status not recorded). Some clones in this sample may be carry-over from other donors' samples. CDR3: CSARVLTPGKNTEAFF. DNA for the CDR3: TGCAGTGCTAGAGTCCTTACCCCCGGCAAGAACACTGAAGCTTTCTTT.